The 7 T cell receptor beta chains reported below all come from one sample, sequenced in a study of T cells in Graves' hyperthyroidism and ophthalmopathy. Amplified TCR beta CDR3 regions came from RNA transcripts. With the HTBI primer set, the TCR CDR3 went through a first round of RT-PCR. TCRdb used MiXCR to reprocess the multiplex PCR reads, holding one entry per CDR3 protein. The table records around 350,000 distinct CDR3 sequences, about 15% of them present only once. The specimen sequenced was blood. The receptors originated from a woman aged 60-70 years with Graves' ophthalmopathy.

The V gene is TRBV20-1, the J gene TRBJ2-3; TRBD2 aligns across 14 bases. This CDR3 is built from 17 residues. J gave up 2 bases and V 6 bases, and 10 bases lay outside the gene matches. CDR1 DFQATT and CDR2 SNEGSKA come from the germline V gene (reference sequence). CDR3 protein: CSARGTSGSRNTDTQYF. CDR3 coding DNA: TGCAGTGCCAGGGGGACTAGCGGGAGCAGAAACACAGATACGCAGTATTTT.

The sample holds a few counts of this clonotype. V is TRBV7-3 and J is TRBJ2-3, with 16 bases identical to TRBD2. The CDR3 loop spans 19 amino acids. V lost 5 bases, J lost 1 base, and 9 bases stayed unmatched. Germline V CDR1 and CDR2: SGHTA, FQGTGA. The CDR3, as DNA: TGTGCCAGCAGCCCCACGCCCGGGACTAGCGGGAGGGGCACAGATACGCAGTATTTT. The encoded protein is CASSPTPGTSGRGTDTQYF.

The V gene is TRBV4-1, the J gene TRBJ2-2; D not resolved. CDR3 length: 14 residues. From germline, CDR1 is MGHRA and CDR2 YSYEKL. V was shortened by 0 bases and J by 4 bases, with 6 bases between the two germline ends. In DNA, the CDR3 is TGCGCCAGCAGCCAAGAACCGGTCACCGGGGAGCTGTTTTTT. Residues: CASSQEPVTGELFF.

The sample holds many counts of this clonotype. The chain couples TRBV11-2 to TRBJ2-7, with 7 bases lining up with TRBD1. The CDR3 is 13 amino acids. Germline CDR1 reads SGHAT; CDR2 reads FQNNGV. Trimming took 6 bases from V and 3 from J; bases not matched to a gene: 5. The CDR3 region is CASRRDSFYEQYF. The CDR3 DNA sequence: TGTGCCAGCAGACGGGACAGCTTCTACGAGCAGTACTTC.

This clonotype was recorded many times. The rearrangement links TRBV20-1 to TRBJ2-3; the match to TRBD2 covers 14 bases. This CDR3 is 21 amino acids long. With V trimmed by 7 bases and J by 5 bases, 26 bases remained unmatched. CDR1 is DFQATT, CDR2 SNEGSKA, per germline (reference sequence). DNA of the CDR3: TGCAGTGTCTTGACCTTCAGACTACCCGGGACTAGCGGGAGTGTGAGAGATACGCAGTATTTT. Its translation: CSVLTFRLPGTSGSVRDTQYF.

At least ten counts were recorded for this clonotype. V is TRBV28 and J is TRBJ2-3; D possibly corresponds to TRBD1 (5 bases). CDR1 is MDHEN, CDR2 SYDVKM, per germline. V shed 7 bases and J shed 2 bases, with 10 bases lying between them. The CDR3 sequence is 13 residues long. Here the CDR3 reads CASKGVVTDTQYF. The DNA of the CDR3 is TGTGCCAGCAAAGGGGTGGTCACAGATACGCAGTATTTT. Variable domain in full (rest from reference TRBV28 and TRBJ2-3): DVKVTQSSRYLVKRTGEKVFLECVQDMDHENMFWYRQDPGLGLRLIYFSYDVKMKEKGDIPEGYSVSREKKERFSLILESASTNQTSMYLCASKGVVTDTQYFGPGTRLTVL.

This clonotype was counted ten times or more. J is TRBJ1-5 and V is TRBV19, with a weak D call TRBD1 (5 bases). With 10 bases removed from V and 4 bases from J, the gap between germline ends came to 23 bases. The CDR3 totals 16 residues. CDR1 LNHDA and CDR2 SQIVND come from the germline V gene (reference sequence). CDR3 nucleotide sequence: TGTGCCACCCGCGCGGGAGGGAAGGGGAGTAATCAGCCCCAGCATTTT. Protein: CATRAGGKGSNQPQHF.